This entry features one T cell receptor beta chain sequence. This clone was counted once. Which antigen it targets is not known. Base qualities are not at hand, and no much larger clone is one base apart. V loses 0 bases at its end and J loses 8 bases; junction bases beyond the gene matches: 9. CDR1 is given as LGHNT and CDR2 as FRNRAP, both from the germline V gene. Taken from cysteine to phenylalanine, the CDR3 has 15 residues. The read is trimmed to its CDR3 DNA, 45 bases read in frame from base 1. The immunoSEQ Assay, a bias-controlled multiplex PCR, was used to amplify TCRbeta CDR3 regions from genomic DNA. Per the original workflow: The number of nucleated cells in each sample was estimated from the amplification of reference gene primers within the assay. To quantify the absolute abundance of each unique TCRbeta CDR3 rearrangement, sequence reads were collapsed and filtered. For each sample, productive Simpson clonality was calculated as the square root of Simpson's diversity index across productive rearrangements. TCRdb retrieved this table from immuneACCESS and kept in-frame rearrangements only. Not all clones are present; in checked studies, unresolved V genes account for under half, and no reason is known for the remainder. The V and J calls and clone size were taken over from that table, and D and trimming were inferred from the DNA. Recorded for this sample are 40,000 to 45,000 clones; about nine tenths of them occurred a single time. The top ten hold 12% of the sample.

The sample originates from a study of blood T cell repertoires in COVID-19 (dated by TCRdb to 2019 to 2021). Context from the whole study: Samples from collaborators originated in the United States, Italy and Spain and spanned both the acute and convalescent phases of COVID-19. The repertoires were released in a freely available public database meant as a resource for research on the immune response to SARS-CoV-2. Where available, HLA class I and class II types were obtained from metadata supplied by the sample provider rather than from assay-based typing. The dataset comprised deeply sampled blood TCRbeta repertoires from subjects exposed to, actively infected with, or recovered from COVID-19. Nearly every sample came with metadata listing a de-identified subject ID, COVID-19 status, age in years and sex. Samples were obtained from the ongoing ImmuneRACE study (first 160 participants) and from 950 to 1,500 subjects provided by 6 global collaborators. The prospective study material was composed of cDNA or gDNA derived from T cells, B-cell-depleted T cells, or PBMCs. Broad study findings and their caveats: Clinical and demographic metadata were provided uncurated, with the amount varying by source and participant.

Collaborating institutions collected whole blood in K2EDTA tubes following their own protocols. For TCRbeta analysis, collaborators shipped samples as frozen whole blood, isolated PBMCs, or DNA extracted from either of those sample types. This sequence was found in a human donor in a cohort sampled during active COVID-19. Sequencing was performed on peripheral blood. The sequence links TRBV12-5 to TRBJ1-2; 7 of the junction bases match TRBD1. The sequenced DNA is TGTGCTAGTGGTTTGGTAGGGGGGACAGTTGTGGGCTACACCTTC. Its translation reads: CASGLVGGTVVGYTF.